This T cell receptor (beta chain) comes out of a study of T cells in Graves' hyperthyroidism and ophthalmopathy. Findings and caveats of the study: Ophthalmopathy got predicted by the model a median approximately 6 months before its onset. Ophthalmopathy was distinguished from stable hyperthyroidism by 13 V-J signatures.

Under 3 months was the duration of disease in ophthalmopathy patients, who also had a Clinical Activity Score of at least 3 and a NOSPECS grade of at least 4. Used for diagnoses were clinical symptoms, serum thyroxine and TRAb, thyroid ultrasound and orbital computed tomography. Points on this clonotype: Antigen: not known.

RNA transcripts yielded amplified TCR beta CDR3 regions. Primed by the HTBI set, a first-round RT-PCR was run on the TCR CDR3. TCRdb processed the multiplex PCR reads anew with MiXCR; each CDR3 protein has one entry. This sample has hundreds of thousands of distinct CDR3 sequences; roughly a sixth occur once, and the top ten carry more than 3%. The origin of this receptor is a woman in her thirties or forties with Graves' ophthalmopathy. Sequencing was performed on blood.

The CDR3 coding sequence is TGTGCCAGTAGTATAGACGGACTAGCGGGACTAAGCTCCTACAATGAGCAGTTCTTC. Its translation: CASSIDGLAGLSSYNEQFF. The chain has TRBV19 and TRBJ2-1; 12 nucleotides align to TRBD2. The V segment lost 0 bases and the J segment 0 bases; nucleotides outside the gene matches: 6. Germline CDR1 and CDR2: LNHDA and SQIVND (reference sequence). CDR3 size: 19 residues.